The following is a TCR beta chain sequence with its context. Its recognized antigen is unknown. Base qualities were left out, and no much larger clone turns up one base away. This entry belongs to a study of OX40 agonist ivuxolimab in advanced cancers. About the full investigation: Ivuxolimab was a fully human IgG2 agonistic monoclonal antibody targeting the costimulatory receptor OX40 (CD134). Intravenous ivuxolimab was administered to patients every 2 weeks at six dose levels: 0.01, 0.1, 0.3, 1.5, 3 and 10 mg/kg. Of the approximately 50 dose-escalation patients, hepatocellular carcinoma was present in 19, melanoma in around 15, renal cell carcinoma in 9 and head and neck cancer in 9. The dose-escalation cohort was 82.7% male with a mean age of approximately 60 years, ranging from roughly 23 to 90. Patients were allowed to have had prior anti-PD-1, anti-PD-L1 or anti-CTLA-4 therapy, and roughly 40% of the dose-escalation patients had been treated with checkpoint inhibitors. Three dose-escalation patients achieved partial responses, one with hepatocellular carcinoma and two with cutaneous melanoma. The point of sequencing TCRbeta in the periphery was to test whether ivuxolimab changed TCR sequence diversity and drove clonal T-cell expansion. The paper covers the monotherapy dose-escalation part of the phase I ivuxolimab trial, which included N ≈ 54 patients.

To sequence the TCRbeta CDR3 region, genomic DNA was isolated from the sorted cells. The immunoSEQ Assay was used to sequence the TCRbeta CDR3 regions. Sourced from immuneACCESS, this table was stored by TCRdb with only in-frame sequences that have V and J called. A share of the clones is absent; for the studies checked, an unresolved V gene accounts for under half, and the remainder has no known explanation. Within this sample are around 55,000 clones, with approximately 86% of them counted one time only. Roughly an eighth of the sample rests with the top ten. The germline V gene provides CDR1 MGHDK and CDR2 SYGVNS. V trim: 1 base; J trim: 4 bases; unmatched bases: 13. The CDR3 sequence holds 18 residues, the cysteine and phenylalanine included. CDR3 DNA is the only sequence kept; it has 54 bases, read in frame from the first base. General conclusions and limits of the study: After ivuxolimab, expanded clones were on average more numerous among CD8+ T cells than among CD4+ T cells. Antigen specificity was not determined for the clonally expanded peripheral T cells. Low levels of normalized T-cell clonal expansion were also seen in some nonresponding patients. At doses from 0.1 to 3.0 mg/kg, clonal expansion was seen in both CD4+ and CD8+ blood T cells between baseline and week 6. In the 0.1-3.0 mg/kg groups, partial responders had among the lowest normalized peripheral clonal expansion, particularly in CD8+ T cells.

The trial excluded patients who had a history of autoimmune disease or were on systemic immunosuppression. Peripheral blood for TCR sequencing was collected from all dose cohorts at baseline, on cycle 4 day 1, and on cycle 7 day 1. Samples were obtained from an open-label, multicenter, first-in-human phase I dose-escalation trial of ivuxolimab. Adults with locally advanced or metastatic head and neck squamous cell, hepatocellular, melanoma or renal cell carcinoma were enrolled in the trial. CD4+ and CD8+ T cells were sorted separately from peripheral blood before TCR sequencing. The sample in question was CD4+ or CD8+ T cells sorted from blood, obtained in a trial of the OX40 agonist ivuxolimab. The chain links TRBV25-1 with TRBJ2-3; 8 bases in the middle match TRBD1. The TCR sequence derives from an adult with an advanced solid tumor such as melanoma, head and neck, liver or kidney cancer. The encoded CDR3 is CASSESKGQGLMPDTQYF. The nucleotide sequence reads as follows: TGTGCCAGCAGTGAATCAAAAGGACAGGGATTGATGCCAGATACGCAGTATTTT. Supplemented by the reference TRBV25-1 and TRBJ2-3 proteins around the CDR3, the complete variable domain is EADIYQTPRYLVIGTGKKITLECSQTMGHDKMYWYQQDPGMELHLIHYSYGVNSTEKGDLSSESTVSRIRTEHFPLTLESARPSHTSQYLCASSESKGQGLMPDTQYFGPGTRLTVL.